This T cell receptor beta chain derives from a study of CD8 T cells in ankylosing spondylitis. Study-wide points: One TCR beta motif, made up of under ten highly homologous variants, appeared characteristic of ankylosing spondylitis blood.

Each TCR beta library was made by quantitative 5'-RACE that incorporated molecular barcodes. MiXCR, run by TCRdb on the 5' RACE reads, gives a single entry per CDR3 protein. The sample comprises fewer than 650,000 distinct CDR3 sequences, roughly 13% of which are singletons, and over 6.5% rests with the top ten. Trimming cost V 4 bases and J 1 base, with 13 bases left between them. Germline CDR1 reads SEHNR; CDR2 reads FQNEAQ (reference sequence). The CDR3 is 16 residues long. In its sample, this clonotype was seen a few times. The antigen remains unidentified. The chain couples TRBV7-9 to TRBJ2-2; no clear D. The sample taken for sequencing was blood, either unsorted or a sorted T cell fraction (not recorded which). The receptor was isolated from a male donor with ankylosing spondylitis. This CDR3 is CASSSVLRRNTGELFF. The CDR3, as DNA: TGTGCCAGCAGCTCTGTTCTGCGGAGGAACACCGGGGAGCTGTTTTTT.